The rows below give T cell receptor beta chains drawn from one sample of a study of T cells in Graves' hyperthyroidism and ophthalmopathy. From the multiplex PCR reads, TCRdb called clonotypes with MiXCR, one entry per CDR3 protein. The repertoire holds 480,000 or so distinct CDR3 sequences, with about 46% as singletons. The material sequenced was peripheral blood or thyroid tissue (not recorded which). All receptors derive from an adult woman with Graves' disease, either hyperthyroidism or ophthalmopathy (not recorded which). The CDR3 runs from the conserved cysteine through the conserved F or W. Some rows have no size entry. The others give once, few or many, or a class for an expanded clone.

CAIRDRSKTGELFF | TRBV10-2 | .
CASSLYWDRQPQHF | TRBV7-8 | few
CASSGWTSGDSTDTQYF | TRBV25-1 | .
CASSLTGGTANTGELFF | TRBV11-2 | .
CATRATGDQPQHF | TRBV15 | few
CSVEEGYGYTGYTF | TRBV29-1 | .
CAISDRVAGGEQYF | TRBV10-3 | .
CSLGNSGKSYEQYF | TRBV29-1 | .
CASSWEDRVYEQYF | TRBV5-1 | .
CASSRGENNSPLHF | TRBV5-5 | many
CASSGSGAGGIQPQHF | TRBV6-5 | .
CSASPGPQETQYF | TRBV20-1 | .
CASSTGTSQQREQYF | TRBV19 | .
CASTSWGTDTQYF | TRBV12-3/TRBV12-4 | .
CSVPVAGQETQYF | TRBV29-1 | .
CASTDQGRSEQYF | TRBV2 | .
CASSLISGGVSGANVLTF | TRBV7-3 | .
CASSIVGGPGQPQHF | TRBV19 | many
CSVERYANTGELFF | TRBV29-1 | .
CASSHRDSFLGGYTF | TRBV7-9 | .
CAISGTESYEQYF | TRBV10-3 | .
CASSLQAEQETQYF | TRBV7-9 | .
CASTSRRPARSHEQYF | TRBV7-8 | once
CAISERNWETQYF | TRBV10-3 | .
CASNRQTNQPQHF | TRBV2 | .
CASSTRGPNYGYTF | TRBV6-5 | .
CATSRGLAGVTGELFF | TRBV15 | many
CASSPRQSSNQPQHF | TRBV7-8 | few
CASSEHPGQGAGEQYF | TRBV25-1 | many
CATEKAFF | TRBV6-1 | many
CSASVGARWGTEAFF | TRBV20-1 | many
CASSSSEESPPHF | TRBV5-1 | .
CASSPSVSSYEQYF | TRBV9 | once
CAITPYRGTGELFF | TRBV10-3 | many
CASSISRDRQLTGELFF | TRBV7-2 | few
CASSLGSASSYNEQFF | TRBV7-3 | .
CASSLQGPEETQYF | TRBV7-9 | .
CASSSGIRGARAFF | TRBV5-1 | once
CASSVVRDGEAFF | TRBV9 | .
CASSAGLAGGPYEQYF | TRBV7-9 | many
CAISAGRGSSYEQYF | TRBV10-3 | few
CASSLVAAGGADF | TRBV7-2 | many
CATSRDLGSTEAFF | TRBV15 | few
CSASGTGTQPQHF | TRBV20-1 | .
CAIRGQTYEQYF | TRBV10-3 | .
CASSQLGLNNSPLHF | TRBV4-1 | many
CAISVQGEETQYF | TRBV10-3 | many
CASSQVLGPETQYF | TRBV4-2 | many
CASSPTGDNQPQHF | TRBV11-2 | many
CASRPEAFF | TRBV12-3/TRBV12-4 | few
CATSGGGYEQYF | TRBV24-1 | .
CASSLLMSSGSNEQLEETQYF | TRBV7-8 | .
CASSMGRWVGSEAFF | TRBV19 | .
CSATTTRNSPLHF | TRBV20-1 | many